The 3 T cell receptor beta chains below come from one sample, sequenced in a study of cytomegalovirus exposure and HLA in healthy donors. Researchers ran the PCR with 60 Vbeta and 13 Jbeta primers. Sequenced by immunoSEQ multiplex PCR; TCRdb stores in-frame clones only, minus some. The listing records 100,000 to 150,000 clones. Sequenced sample: PBMCs. These receptors all come from a woman aged 40 to 55 in good health and CMV-seronegative.

The chain combines TRBV6-4 with TRBJ2-2; D not resolved. V was cut by 4 bases and J by 3 bases, with 9 bases left in between. CDR3 length equals 14 residues. Germline values: CDR1 MRHNA, CDR2 SNTAGT. In nucleotides, the CDR3 is TGTGCCAGCAGTGCTGATCGGGACACCGGGGAGCTGTTTTTT. Residues: CASSADRDTGELFF.

The chain joins TRBV27 to TRBJ1-2; a possible D gene is TRBD1 (5 bases). The CDR3 runs 12 residues. Trimming cost V 5 bases and J 8 bases, with 12 bases left between them. Germline V gene lookup returns CDR1 MNHEY and CDR2 SMNVEV (reference sequence). CDR3 protein: CASSQQGYGYTF. The CDR3, as DNA: TGTGCCAGCAGTCAGCAGGGATACGGCTACACCTTC.

Concerning this clone: One end of the junction fails to match germline, which may point to a read error. Within the sample, other DNA sequences also encode this same CDR3. The chain combines TRBV7-2 with TRBJ1-1; 7 bases are shared with TRBD1. Germline values: CDR1 SGHTA, CDR2 FQGNSA. This CDR3 contains 15 residues. As DNA, the CDR3 is TGTGCCAGCAGCCTACGGACAGGAGGGAACACTGAAGCTTTCTTC. The encoded protein is CASSLRTGGNTEAFF.